The 4 T cell receptor beta chains in this list originate from one sample, sequenced in a study of T cells in Graves' hyperthyroidism and ophthalmopathy. Amplified TCR beta CDR3 regions derived from RNA transcripts. An initial round of RT-PCR targeting the TCR CDR3 relied on the HTBI primer set. TCRdb reanalysed the multiplex PCR reads using MiXCR and keeps one entry per CDR3 protein. The sample records hundreds of thousands of distinct CDR3 sequences, 15% to 20% being singletons. Material: blood. These receptors originate from a middle-aged man with Graves' hyperthyroidism.

This clonotype was seen only a few times. The chain is built from TRBV12-3 or TRBV12-4 and TRBJ1-4; D might be TRBD1 (5 bases). The CDR3 sequence is 15 residues long. The V gene lost 5 bases and the J gene lost 4 bases, with 14 bases spanning the gap. CDR3: CASSPPGALNEKLFF. The CDR3 DNA reads as TGTGCCAGCAGTCCCCCCGGGGCCCTTAATGAAAAACTGTTTTTT.

Regarding this clonotype: At one end the junction does not follow the germline gene, possibly because of a read error. The rearrangement uses TRBV29-1 and TRBJ2-3; 11 bases fit TRBD2. This CDR3 region has 16 residues. CDR1 SQVTM and CDR2 ANQGSEA come from the germline V gene. The CDR3 DNA is TGCAGCGTTGAAAGGCTAGCGGGGGGCCTCGCAGATATGCAGTATTTT. It specifies CSVERLAGGLADMQYF.

This clonotype was recorded many times. The CDR3 region is CSARGKADSLPIYGYTF. The CDR3 DNA follows: TGCAGTGCTAGAGGTAAAGCCGACAGCCTCCCCATCTATGGCTACACCTTC. This sequence joins TRBV20-1 and TRBJ1-2; D may be TRBD1 (5 bases). The CDR3 contains 17 residues. CDR1 DFQATT and CDR2 SNEGSKA come from the germline V gene (reference sequence). V lost 1 base, J lost 4 bases, and 22 bases lay in between.

This clonotype was recorded at least ten times. The chain joins TRBV20-1 to TRBJ2-3; TRBD1 might be the D (6 bases). This CDR3 has 13 amino acids. The germline gives CDR1 DFQATT, CDR2 SNEGSKA (reference sequence). V was cut by 5 bases and J by 4 bases, with 13 bases left in between. The CDR3 sequence: CSAVQGGPDTQYF. CDR3 nucleotide sequence: TGCAGTGCTGTACAGGGTGGACCAGATACGCAGTATTTT.